The T cell receptor (beta chain) described here comes from a study of OX40 agonist ivuxolimab in advanced cancers. Notes on the study in general: Among the lowest peripheral clonal expansion occurred in 0.1-3.0 mg/kg partial responders.

The investigators sampled blood at baseline, at cycle 4 day 1, and at cycle 7 day 1. This CDR3 region has 14 residues. In germline, CDR1 is MDHEN, CDR2 SYDVKM. The V gene lost 3 bases and the J gene lost 4 bases, with 12 bases spanning the gap. Sequenced by immunoSEQ multiplex PCR; TCRdb stores in-frame clones only, minus some. The sample carries more than 45,000 clones, 89% recorded once. This clone has a single count. Its target is not known. The chain couples TRBV28 to TRBJ1-1, with D hard to call. The TCR sequence derives from an adult with an advanced solid tumor such as melanoma, head and neck, liver or kidney cancer. The specimen comprised CD4+ or CD8+ T cells sorted from blood, sampled in a trial of the OX40 agonist ivuxolimab. The CDR3 protein is CASSFGSIGTEAFF. The CDR3 region has the DNA TGTGCCAGCAGTTTCGGGAGTATTGGCACTGAAGCTTTCTTT. Variable domain in full (rest from reference TRBV28 and TRBJ1-1): DVKVTQSSRYLVKRTGEKVFLECVQDMDHENMFWYRQDPGLGLRLIYFSYDVKMKEKGDIPEGYSVSREKKERFSLILESASTNQTSMYLCASSFGSIGTEAFFGQGTRLTVV.